This TCR beta chain was recovered during a study of regulatory and conventional T cells in breast cancer. The CDR3 runs 16 residues. Germline CDR1 is SGHRS and CDR2 is YFSETQ. Via MiXCR, TCRdb re-called the PCR reads, giving one row per CDR3 protein. The sample shows about 10,000 distinct CDR3 sequences, about 34% of them seen only once. Concerning this clonotype itself: One end of the junction fails to match germline, which may point to a read error.

This sequence joins TRBV5-1 and TRBJ2-7; TRBD1 matches at 11 bases. The sequencing sample was made of conventional T cells from blood. The receptor was derived from a male donor in good health. The CDR3 loop is CASSPGTGGSPYEQYF. The CDR3 DNA reads as TGCGCCAGCAGCCCCGGGACAGGGGGGAGCCCCTATGAGCAGTACTTC. Full variable domain (rest looked up from reference TRBV5-1 and TRBJ2-7): KAGVTQTPRYLIKTRGQQVTLSCSPISGHRSVSWYQQTPGQGLQFLFEYFSETQRNKGNFPGRFSGRQFSNSRSEMNVSTLELGDSALYLCASSPGTGGSPYEQYFGPGTRLTVT.